The 28 T cell receptor beta chains below all came from one sample that was sequenced in a study of spatial heterogeneity in lung cancer. MiXCR, run by TCRdb on the 5' RACE reads, gives a single entry per CDR3 protein. The sample records more than 95,000 distinct CDR3 sequences, about 12% being singletons. Time point: blood at routine non-recurrence follow-up after resection. Whole RNA, isolated from tumor, nontumor lung or frozen PBMC, was sequenced without prior sorting. The starting material was PBMCs, obtained at follow-up. The receptor source for this set is a male donor with early-stage non-small cell lung cancer.

This clonotype was detected many times. The chain recombines TRBV12-3 or TRBV12-4 with TRBJ1-1; D remains unclear. The CDR3 length is 15 residues. Trimming removed 2 bases from V and 0 bases from J, with 10 bases in between. The CDR3 nucleotides read TGTGCCAGCAGTTTAACTCGGGGATTGAACACTGAAGCTTTCTTT. This encodes CASSLTRGLNTEAFF.

This clonotype was found a few times. The chain couples TRBV28 to TRBJ2-1; D gene uncertain. Trimming took 8 bases from V and 2 from J, leaving 13 bases between them. This CDR3 is built from 14 residues. CDR1 and CDR2 (germline): MDHEN, SYDVKM. This CDR3 reads CASRASSPYNEQFF. The CDR3 coding sequence is TGTGCCAGCCGCGCCTCGTCACCCTACAATGAGCAGTTCTTC.

The rearrangement joins TRBV11-2 to TRBJ2-5; 8 bases line up with TRBD1. Germline V gene data show CDR1 as SGHAT and CDR2 as FQNNGV. Losses at the gene ends were 5 bases for V and 5 bases for J; bases not matched to a gene: 7. The CDR3 spans 14 residues. The DNA for the CDR3 is TGTGCCAGCAGCCCGACAGGGGCGGGGGAGACCCAGTACTTC. Its translation: CASSPTGAGETQYF.

The V gene is TRBV27, the J gene TRBJ1-1, with D possibly being TRBD1 (5 bases). Germline V gene lookup returns CDR1 MNHEY and CDR2 SMNVEV (reference sequence). V lost 5 bases to trimming and J lost 1 base, with 14 bases between them. CDR3 size: 15 residues. This CDR3 is CASSPLGVANTEAFF. The CDR3 bases are TGTGCCAGCAGTCCACTGGGGGTGGCGAACACTGAAGCTTTCTTT.

The rearrangement uses TRBV29-1 and TRBJ2-7, with TRBD1 matching over 7 bases. CDR1 is SQVTM and CDR2 is ANQGSEA in the germline V gene. CDR3 size: 13 residues. The V segment lost 7 bases and the J segment 3 bases; nucleotides outside the gene matches: 9. The CDR3 region is CSARHRGGYEQYF. The CDR3 DNA reads as TGCAGCGCGAGACACAGGGGCGGCTACGAGCAGTACTTC.

The chain couples TRBV18 to TRBJ1-1; D is ambiguous. Per the germline V gene, CDR1 is KGHSH and CDR2 is LQKENI. This CDR3 contains 13 residues. Deletions cut 5 bases from V and 1 base from J, with 8 bases between. CDR3 region: CASSEAQNTEAFF. The DNA for the CDR3 is TGTGCCAGCTCAGAGGCCCAGAACACTGAAGCTTTCTTT.

This clonotype was counted at least ten times. The gene calls are TRBV2 and TRBJ2-7; weak D call: TRBD1 (5 bases). From germline, CDR1 is SNHLY and CDR2 FYNNEI. There are 14 residues in the CDR3. V shed 3 bases and J shed 0 bases, with 9 bases lying between them. The CDR3 spells CASSDGAGSYEQYF. CDR3 coding DNA: TGTGCCAGCAGTGATGGGGCAGGCTCCTACGAGCAGTACTTC.

Only a few counts were recorded for this clonotype. This sequence joins TRBV11-2 and TRBJ1-4; TRBD1 aligns across 7 bases. CDR1 SGHAT and CDR2 FQNNGV come from the germline V gene. With 4 bases clipped from V and 5 bases from J, the junction kept 7 bases outside the gene matches. The CDR3 consists of 15 residues. CDR3 in DNA: TGTGCCAGCAGCTCTTCGACAGGGACCAATGAAAAACTGTTTTTT. Residues: CASSSSTGTNEKLFF.

J is TRBJ1-1 and V is TRBV6-6; D call uncertain. Germline assignment: CDR1 MNHNY and CDR2 SVGAGI (reference sequence). The V gene lost 6 bases and the J gene lost 0 bases, with 8 bases spanning the gap. The CDR3 length is 13 residues. This chain's CDR3 is CASRRKMNTEAFF. Written as DNA, the CDR3 is TGTGCCAGCAGACGGAAAATGAACACTGAAGCTTTCTTT.

The chain recombines TRBV12-3 or TRBV12-4 with TRBJ1-5; D is perhaps TRBD1 (5 bases). V was clipped by 6 bases and J by 3 bases, with 12 bases between them. There are 14 residues in the CDR3. DNA of the CDR3: TGTGCCAGCAGCATCGACAGCTACAATCAGCCCCAGCATTTT. Amino acids: CASSIDSYNQPQHF.

This clonotype was counted at least ten times. The chain is built from TRBV12-3 or TRBV12-4 and TRBJ1-5, with D perhaps matching TRBD1 (6 bases). The CDR3 is 14 amino acids. V shed 0 bases and J shed 4 bases, with 7 bases lying between them. CDR3 nucleotides: TGTGCCAGCAGTTTAGCGAGGGGGAATCAGCCCCAGCATTTT. It translates to CASSLARGNQPQHF.

The chain uses TRBV12-3 or TRBV12-4 and TRBJ1-4; possibly TRBD1 for D (6 bases). The CDR3 is made up of 16 amino acids. Deletions cut 6 bases from V and 8 bases from J, with 22 bases between. The CDR3 loop is CASSRRSQGRKEKLFF. The CDR3 bases are TGTGCCAGCAGCCGACGGTCCCAGGGGAGGAAGGAAAAACTGTTTTTT.

The chain is built from TRBV5-1 and TRBJ2-3, with D maybe TRBD1 (6 bases). Germline V gene sequence: CDR1 SGHRS, CDR2 YFSETQ. The CDR3 length is 13 residues. The ends were cut back, 4 bases at V and 6 bases at J, with 12 bases in the middle. The CDR3 loop is CASSVTGSDTQYF. The DNA for the CDR3 is TGCGCCAGCAGCGTTACAGGGTCGGATACGCAGTATTTT.

This chain uses TRBV28 with TRBJ2-4; 7 positions match TRBD1. This CDR3 is built from 15 residues. Losses at the gene ends were 6 bases for V and 1 base for J; bases not matched to a gene: 6. The germline V gene encodes CDR1 MDHEN and CDR2 SYDVKM. The CDR3 coding sequence is TGTGCCAGCAGACCTACAGGGGACGCCAAAAACATTCAGTACTTC. This encodes CASRPTGDAKNIQYF.

The J gene is TRBJ2-3, the V gene TRBV24-1, with no clear D. Trimming pared 4 bases from V and 2 bases from J, leaving 6 bases between. The CDR3 is 13 amino acids. Germline loops: CDR1 KGHDR, CDR2 SFDVKD. The CDR3: CATSDPYTDTQYF. CDR3 in DNA: TGTGCCACCAGTGACCCCTACACAGATACGCAGTATTTT.

This clonotype was counted between two and nine times. The V gene is TRBV12-3 or TRBV12-4, the J gene TRBJ2-7; D gene uncertain. The V gene lost 1 base and the J gene lost 2 bases, with 9 bases spanning the gap. The CDR3 totals 14 residues. The CDR3 loop is CASSLVFRPYEQYF. The CDR3 DNA sequence: TGTGCCAGCAGTTTAGTATTCAGACCCTACGAGCAGTACTTC.

This clonotype turned up a few times. The chain carries TRBV20-1 and TRBJ2-1; 10 bases are a match to TRBD2. The CDR3 sequence is 15 residues long. In germline, CDR1 is DFQATT, CDR2 SNEGSKA (reference sequence). The trim removed 6 bases at V and 8 bases at J, leaving 13 bases unmatched. CDR3 DNA sequence: TGCAGTGCCTTTCCTAGCGGGGGCAAGACGTATGAGCAGTTCTTC. The encoded protein is CSAFPSGGKTYEQFF.

J is TRBJ1-2 and V is TRBV7-9, with D maybe TRBD1 (5 bases). From germline, CDR1 is SEHNR and CDR2 FQNEAQ (reference sequence). This CDR3 spans 15 amino acids. V lost 3 bases and J lost 8, with 19 bases in between. The CDR3 spells CASSFPGTKEFGYTF. The DNA for the CDR3 is TGTGCCAGCAGCTTCCCCGGGACGAAAGAATTCGGCTACACCTTC.

The V call is TRBV7-6, the J call TRBJ1-6; the match to TRBD1 covers 7 bases. The J segment lost 12 bases and the V segment lost 4 bases, leaving 6 bases of the junction unmatched. In germline, CDR1 is SGHVS, CDR2 FNYEAQ. This CDR3 is built from 13 residues. CDR3 loop: CASSSRQGEPLHF. The CDR3 DNA reads TGTGCCAGCAGCTCGAGACAGGGAGAACCCCTCCACTTT.

The chain employs TRBV18 and TRBJ1-1; D remains ambiguous. Trimming removed 0 bases from V and 2 bases from J, with 10 bases in between. Germline V gives CDR1 KGHSH, CDR2 LQKENI. The CDR3 spans 15 residues. DNA for the CDR3: TGTGCCAGCTCACCACCTAATAAGGGAAACACTGAAGCTTTCTTT. It translates to CASSPPNKGNTEAFF.

In this sample, this clonotype turned up many times. J is TRBJ2-7 and V is TRBV20-1; D is uncertain. Trimming pared 6 bases from V and 4 bases from J, leaving 10 bases between. CDR1 is DFQATT and CDR2 is SNEGSKA in the germline V gene (reference sequence). The CDR3 covers 11 residues. CDR3 amino acids: CSALKAYEQYF. In nucleotides, the CDR3 is TGCAGTGCCTTGAAAGCGTACGAGCAGTACTTC.

This rearrangement joins TRBV10-3 to TRBJ2-2; the D gene is possibly TRBD1 (6 bases). Germline CDR1 and CDR2: ENHRY and SYGVKD. This CDR3 has 14 amino acids. V was cut by 3 bases and J by 7 bases, with 12 bases left in between. The CDR3 DNA sequence: TGTGCCATCAGTGACCACAGGGAAGACGGGGAGCTGTTTTTT. It encodes CAISDHREDGELFF.

This clonotype came up a few times. The V gene is TRBV9, the J gene TRBJ1-1; 8 bases map to TRBD1. The germline V gene has CDR1 SGDLS and CDR2 YYNGEE. This CDR3 region has 15 residues. The ends lost 4 bases at V and 5 bases at J; junction bases unmatched: 10. CDR3 region: CASSTRSQGGTEAFF. Here the CDR3 DNA reads TGTGCCAGCAGCACCCGATCACAGGGGGGGACTGAAGCTTTCTTT.

This clonotype was seen at least ten times. CDR3 nucleotide sequence: TGTGCCAGCAGACCTGCGGGCAATCAGCCCCAGCATTTT. Its protein is CASRPAGNQPQHF. The J gene is TRBJ1-5, the V gene TRBV6-5; D ambiguous. Germline V lookup: CDR1 MNHEY, CDR2 SVGAGI. The length of the CDR3 is 13 residues. V lost 6 bases and J lost 2, with 8 bases in between.

The gene calls are TRBV4-3 and TRBJ2-3; 9 bases are a match to TRBD1. V dropped 0 bases and J dropped 4; count of bases not matched to a gene: 5. The CDR3 runs 16 residues. Germline loops: CDR1 LGHNA, CDR2 YSLEER. CDR3 sequence (DNA): TGCGCCAGCAGCCAAGATCACAGGGGGCGGGCAGATACGCAGTATTTT. Residues: CASSQDHRGRADTQYF.

CDR3 bases: TGTGCCAGCAGCTTAGCCCGGACACCCGGATACAGTACCATATATTTT. It encodes CASSLARTPGYSTIYF. The chain is built from TRBV7-2 and TRBJ1-3; tentatively, D is TRBD1 (5 bases). The CDR3 is made up of 16 amino acids. CDR1 and CDR2 (germline): SGHTA, FQGNSA. Trimming pared 0 bases from V and 10 bases from J, leaving 19 bases between.

The V call is TRBV28, the J call TRBJ2-2; unclear D gene. V lost 3 bases, J lost 4 bases, and 9 bases lay in between. This CDR3 is built from 14 residues. CDR1 and CDR2 (germline): MDHEN, SYDVKM. The CDR3 sequence: CASSLLGSTGELFF. Written as DNA, the CDR3 is TGTGCCAGCAGTTTGTTGGGATCCACCGGGGAGCTGTTTTTT.

This clonotype was seen repeatedly, ten times or more. The chain has TRBV6-1 and TRBJ1-1; 10 nucleotides line up with TRBD1. Germline loops: CDR1 MNHNS, CDR2 SASEGT. The CDR3 spans 15 residues. Trimming at V came to 6 bases and at J to 5 bases, leaving 9 bases not matched to a gene. CDR3 sequence reads: CASRATGGRGTEAFF. The CDR3, as DNA: TGTGCCAGCAGGGCGACAGGGGGCCGGGGAACTGAAGCTTTCTTT.